Sequencing of this T cell receptor (beta chain) was carried out in a study of T-cell reconstitution after alpha-beta-depleted transplantation in children (dated by TCRdb to 2016 to 2018). Study-level background: The study quantitatively tracked T-cell immune reconstitution after TCRalphabeta/CD19-depleted allogeneic hematopoietic cell transplantation in children using TCR repertoire profiling. General findings and caveats noted by the study authors: About two months after transplant, the apparently early recovery of alphabetaT-cell counts reportedly depended on just several hundred clones that had expanded rapidly and came from non-depleted graft cells. In some patients, the high TCRbeta diversity seen at day 60 was put down to recipient T cells and intrathymic progenitors that had survived conditioning. The frequencies of hyperexpanded clones fell over the following months, and after one year, T-cell counts and TCRbeta diversity were mostly attributed to newly produced T cells.

Library preparation employed PCR. Sequencing relied on an Illumina HiSeq 2500. TCR library preparation used molecular barcoding, with unique molecular identifiers applied to normalize quantification of the TCRbeta repertoire. The public reads were reanalyzed by TCRdb: fastp trimming at Q25, MiXCR alignment, in-frame beta chains only. Rows with a matching CDR3 protein are joined into one entry that keeps the most common DNA and genes. The sample yields 300,000 to 350,000 distinct CDR3 sequences; about a quarter were counted once. The ten largest clones represent approximately 11% of the sample. CDR1 and CDR2 are read off the germline V gene (reference sequence) as SEHNR and FQNEAQ. Spanning cysteine to phenylalanine, the CDR3 consists of 15 amino acids. This entry keeps only the CDR3 DNA: 45 bases, framed from base 1. The trim is 1 base for V and 4 bases for J, with a gap of 13 bases between the germline ends.

Turning to this clonotype: There is no known antigen for this receptor. Base qualities are not recorded, but no much larger clone differs from it by a single base.

The sample's treatment or condition, from its label and the paper: allogeneic hematopoietic cell transplantation with graft depleted of TCRalphabeta T cells and CD19 B cells. The children who served as transplant recipients had been given grafts of TCRalphabeta/CD19-depleted allogeneic hematopoietic cells. The sample here was PBMCs, mostly from graft donor cells, taken 180 days after TCRalphabeta/CD19-depleted stem cell transplant. The source of this sequence is a male patient younger than 18 who had a stem cell transplant for acute lymphoblastic leukemia, so the T cells may come from the graft donor. This sequence uses TRBV7-9 and TRBJ2-5, and TRBD1 may be the D gene, going by 6 matching bases. The DNA sequence is as follows: TGTGCCAGCAGCTTAGGGACAGCCGTTGGAGAGACCCAGTACTTC. Its protein is CASSLGTAVGETQYF.